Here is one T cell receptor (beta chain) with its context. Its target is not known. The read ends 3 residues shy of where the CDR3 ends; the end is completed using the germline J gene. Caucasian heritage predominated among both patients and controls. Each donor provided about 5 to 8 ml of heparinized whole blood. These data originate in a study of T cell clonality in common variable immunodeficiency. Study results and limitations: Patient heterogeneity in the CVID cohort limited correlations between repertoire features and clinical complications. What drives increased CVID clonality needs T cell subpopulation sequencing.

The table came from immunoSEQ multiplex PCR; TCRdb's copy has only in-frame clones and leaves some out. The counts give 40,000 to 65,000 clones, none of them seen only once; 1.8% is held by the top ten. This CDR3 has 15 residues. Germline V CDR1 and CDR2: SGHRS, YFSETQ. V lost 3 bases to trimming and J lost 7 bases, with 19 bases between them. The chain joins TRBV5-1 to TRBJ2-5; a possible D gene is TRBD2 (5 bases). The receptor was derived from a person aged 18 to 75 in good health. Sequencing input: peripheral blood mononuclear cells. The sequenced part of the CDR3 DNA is TGCGCCAGCAGCTCCTGGCCTGGGATAAGCGGGACC. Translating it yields CASSSWPGISGT. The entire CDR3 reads CASSSWPGISGTQYF.